Following are 9 T cell receptor beta chains from one sample sequenced in a study of blood T cell repertoires in COVID-19. Assay used: immunoSEQ multiplex PCR; TCRdb lists only in-frame clones, some missing. The profile shows 400,000 or so clones, about 90% of them singletons. Sequencing was done on a sample of PBMCs or T cells enriched from blood (not recorded which). All receptors derive from a man younger than 35 who had recovered from COVID-19.

The genes are TRBV19 and TRBJ1-4; 8 nucleotides align to TRBD1. Germline CDR1 reads LNHDA; CDR2 reads SQIVND (reference sequence). The CDR3 consists of 16 residues. Trimming removed 1 base from V and 3 bases from J; junction bases left unmatched: 4. CDR3 bases: TGTGCCAGTAGTATAGGGACAGGGAGGTCTAATGAAAAACTGTTTTTT. It specifies CASSIGTGRSNEKLFF.

The rearrangement uses TRBV19 and TRBJ1-3; 9 bases are a match to TRBD1. V shed 5 bases, J shed 4 bases, and the junction held 15 bases outside the gene matches. Looked up from germline, CDR1 is LNHDA and CDR2 is SQIVND (reference sequence). CDR3 size: 18 residues. The CDR3 DNA sequence: TGTGCCAGTAGTCGAAAGAGTTCCGGGACAGGGTACGGAAACACCATATATTTT. Translation: CASSRKSSGTGYGNTIYF. Together with reference TRBV19 and TRBJ1-3, the CDR3 gives the full variable domain: DGGITQSPKYLFRKEGQNVTLSCEQNLNHDAMYWYRQDPGQGLRLIYYSQIVNDFQKGDIAEGYSVSREKKESFPLTVTSAQKNPTAFYLCASSRKSSGTGYGNTIYFGEGSWLTVV.

This chain connects TRBV10-3 to TRBJ1-1, with TRBD1 as a possible D gene (6 bases). Looked up from germline, CDR1 is ENHRY and CDR2 is SYGVKD. The CDR3 is 13 residues long. Trimming removed 6 bases at V and 11 bases at J, with 19 bases between. CDR3 amino acids: CAISLAGGPKAFF. The DNA of the CDR3 is TGTGCCATCAGCCTAGCGGGGGGGCCAAAGGCTTTCTTT.

The genes are TRBV19 and TRBJ1-5, with D perhaps TRBD1 (6 bases). The CDR3 sequence is 14 residues long. The germline V gene has CDR1 LNHDA and CDR2 SQIVND (reference sequence). V dropped 5 bases and J dropped 3 bases, with 11 bases sitting between them. This CDR3 reads CASSAGQFNQPQHF. In DNA, the CDR3 is TGTGCCAGTAGTGCAGGACAGTTCAATCAGCCCCAGCATTTT.

The rearrangement uses TRBV9 and TRBJ2-2; 9 nucleotides line up with TRBD1. This CDR3 has 15 amino acids. Germline V CDR1 and CDR2: SGDLS, YYNGEE. Trimming cost V 4 bases and J 6 bases; bases outside gene matches: 7. Written as DNA, the CDR3 is TGTGCCAGCAGCTTTACCGGGACAGGGTCCGGGGAGCTGTTTTTT. Its translation is CASSFTGTGSGELFF. Variable domain in full (rest from reference TRBV9 and TRBJ2-2): DSGVTQTPKHLITATGQRVTLRCSPRSGDLSVYWYQQSLDQGLQFLIQYYNGEERAKGNILERFSAQQFPDLHSELNLSSLELGDSALYFCASSFTGTGSGELFFGEGSRLTVL.

J is TRBJ2-7 and V is TRBV6-2 or TRBV6-3; TRBD2 matches 10 bases. CDR1 and CDR2 from the germline V gene are MNHEY and SVGEGT. The J segment lost 2 bases and the V segment lost 0 bases, leaving 7 bases of the junction unmatched. CDR3 length equals 17 residues. CDR3 sequence: CASSYSRWTSGTYEQYF. The CDR3 DNA follows: TGTGCCAGCAGTTACTCCCGCTGGACTAGCGGCACCTACGAGCAGTACTTC.

The chain combines TRBV10-3 with TRBJ2-7, with D possibly being TRBD2 (7 bases). The CDR3 is 15 amino acids. Trimming left V 3 bases short and J 6 bases short, with 18 bases between. Germline V gene lookup returns CDR1 ENHRY and CDR2 SYGVKD. In DNA form, the CDR3 reads TGTGCCATCAGTGACCGAGCTGGACTAGGGGGCGAGCAGTACTTC. It is translated as CAISDRAGLGGEQYF.

V is TRBV7-3 and J is TRBJ1-1, with a weak D call TRBD1 (5 bases). V shed 3 bases and J shed 1 base, with 9 bases lying between them. Looked up from germline, CDR1 is SGHTA and CDR2 is FQGTGA. The CDR3 has 14 amino acids. The DNA of the CDR3 is TGTGCCAGCAGCTTCTCCGGGGGGAACACTGAAGCTTTCTTT. This codes for CASSFSGGNTEAFF.

Only one count was recorded for this clone. CDR3 sequence (DNA): TGTGCCAGCAGCCCCCAACAGGGCTATAATTCACCCCTCCACTTT. Translating it yields CASSPQQGYNSPLHF. The chain recombines TRBV7-6 with TRBJ1-6; tentatively, D is TRBD1 (6 bases). Germline assignment: CDR1 SGHVS and CDR2 FNYEAQ. The CDR3 totals 15 residues. Trimming left V 5 bases short and J 3 bases short, with 11 bases between. The whole variable domain, filled in from reference TRBV7-6 and TRBJ1-6, reads GAGVSQSPRYKVTKRGQDVALRCDPISGHVSLYWYRQALGQGPEFLTYFNYEAQQDKSGLPNDRFSAERPEGSISTLTIQRTEQRDSAMYRCASSPQQGYNSPLHFGNGTRLTVT.